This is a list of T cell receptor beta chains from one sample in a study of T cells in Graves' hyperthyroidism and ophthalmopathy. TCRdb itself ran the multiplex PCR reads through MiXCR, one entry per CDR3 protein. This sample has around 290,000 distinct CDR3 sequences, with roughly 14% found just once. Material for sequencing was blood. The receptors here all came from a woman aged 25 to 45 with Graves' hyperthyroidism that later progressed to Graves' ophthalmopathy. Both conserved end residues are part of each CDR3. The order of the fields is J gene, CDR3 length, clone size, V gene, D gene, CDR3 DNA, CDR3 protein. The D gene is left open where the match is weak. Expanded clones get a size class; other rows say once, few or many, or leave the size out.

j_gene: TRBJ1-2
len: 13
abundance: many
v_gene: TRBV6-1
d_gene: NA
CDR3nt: TGTGCCAGCAGTGTAGCTACAGAGGATGGCTACACCTTC
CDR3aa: CASSVATEDGYTF

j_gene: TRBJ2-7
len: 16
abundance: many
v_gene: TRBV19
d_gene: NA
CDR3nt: TGTGCCAGTAGTATTGCCGGGGCTCGAAGAGGCTACGAGCAGTACTTC
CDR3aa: CASSIAGARRGYEQYF

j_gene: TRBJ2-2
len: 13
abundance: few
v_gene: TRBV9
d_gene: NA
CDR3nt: TGTGCCAGCAGCGTAGGGGGGCTCTCCGAGCTGTTTTTT
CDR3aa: CASSVGGLSELFF

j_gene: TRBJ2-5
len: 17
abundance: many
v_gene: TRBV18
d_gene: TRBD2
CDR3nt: TGTGCCAGCTCACCAGGGCGTAAAGCGGGAATCCAAGAGACCCAGTACTTC
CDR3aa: CASSPGRKAGIQETQYF

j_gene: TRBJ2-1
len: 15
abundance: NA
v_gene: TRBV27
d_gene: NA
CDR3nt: TGTGCCAGCAGTTCGCTATTGAGCTCCTACAATGAGCAGTTCTTC
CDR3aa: CASSSLLSSYNEQFF

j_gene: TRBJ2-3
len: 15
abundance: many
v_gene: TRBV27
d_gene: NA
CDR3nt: TGTGCCAGCACCCCCGGGGGGCCCAACACAGATACGCAGTATTTT
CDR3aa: CASTPGGPNTDTQYF

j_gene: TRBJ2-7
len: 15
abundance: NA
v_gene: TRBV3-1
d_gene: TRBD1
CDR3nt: TGTGCCAGCAGCTTACATGGACAGGGCTCCGGCGAGCAGTACTTC
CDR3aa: CASSLHGQGSGEQYF

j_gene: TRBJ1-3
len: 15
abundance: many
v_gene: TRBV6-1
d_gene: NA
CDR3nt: TGTGCCAGCAGAGTCGGGGAGATGACGGGAAACACCATATATTTT
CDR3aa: CASRVGEMTGNTIYF

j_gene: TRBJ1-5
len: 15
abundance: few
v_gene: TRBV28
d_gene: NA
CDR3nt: TGTGCCAGCAGTTTTCAGGGGCTCGGCAATCAGCCCCAGCATTTT
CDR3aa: CASSFQGLGNQPQHF

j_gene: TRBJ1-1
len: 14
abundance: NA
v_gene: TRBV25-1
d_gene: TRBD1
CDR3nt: TGTGCCAGCAGTAGCACCAGGGGGCTAACTGAAGCTTTCTTT
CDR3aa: CASSSTRGLTEAFF

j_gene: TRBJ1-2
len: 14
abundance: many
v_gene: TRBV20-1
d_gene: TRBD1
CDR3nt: TGCAGTGCTAGAGTCAGGGGGCAGATCTATGGCTACACCTTC
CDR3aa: CSARVRGQIYGYTF

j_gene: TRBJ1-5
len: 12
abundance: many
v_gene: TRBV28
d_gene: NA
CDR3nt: TGTGCCAGCAGTTTAAACTTTCAGCCCCAGCATTTT
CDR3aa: CASSLNFQPQHF

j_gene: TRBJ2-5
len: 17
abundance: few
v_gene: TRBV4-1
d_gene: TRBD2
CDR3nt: TGCGCCAGCAGCCGGGGACTAGCGGGAGGGCCAGTGGAGACCCAGTACTTC
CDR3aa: CASSRGLAGGPVETQYF

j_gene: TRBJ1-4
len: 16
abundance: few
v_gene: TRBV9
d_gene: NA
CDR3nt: TGTGCCAGCAGCGTAGGGCGGTCAGCGGAGAATGAAAAACTGTTTTTT
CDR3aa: CASSVGRSAENEKLFF

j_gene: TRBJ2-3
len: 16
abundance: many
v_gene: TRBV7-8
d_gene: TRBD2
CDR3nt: TGTGCCAGCAGCTTAGGGTTAGGGGCTAGCGGGGGCACGCAGTATTTT
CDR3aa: CASSLGLGASGGTQYF

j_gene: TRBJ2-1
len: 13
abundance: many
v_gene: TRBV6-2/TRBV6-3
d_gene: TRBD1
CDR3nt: TGTGCCAGCAGTTACTCAGACAGGGTAGAGCAGTTCTTC
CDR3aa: CASSYSDRVEQFF

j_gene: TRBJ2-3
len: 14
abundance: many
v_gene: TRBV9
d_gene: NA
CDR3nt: TGTGCCAGCAGCGTAGAGCTAGCGACAGATACGCAGTATTTT
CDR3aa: CASSVELATDTQYF

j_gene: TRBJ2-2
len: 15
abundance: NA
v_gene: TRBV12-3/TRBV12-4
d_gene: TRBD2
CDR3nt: TGTGCCAGCAGTCAGCGGGAGGAGAACACTGGGGAGCTGTTTTTT
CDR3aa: CASSQREENTGELFF

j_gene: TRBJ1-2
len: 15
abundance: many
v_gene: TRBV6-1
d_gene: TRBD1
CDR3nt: TGTGCCAGCAGTGAATTCGGGACAGAGCGCTATGGCTACACCTTC
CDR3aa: CASSEFGTERYGYTF

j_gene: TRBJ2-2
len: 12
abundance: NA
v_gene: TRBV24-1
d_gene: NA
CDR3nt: TGTGCTTCCGGAGGGCCCACCGGGGAGCTGTTTTTT
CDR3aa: CASGGPTGELFF

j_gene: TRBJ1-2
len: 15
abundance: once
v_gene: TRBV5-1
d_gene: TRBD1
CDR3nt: TGCGCCAGCAGCTCGGACCCGGGACAGAACTATGGCTACACCTTC
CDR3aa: CASSSDPGQNYGYTF

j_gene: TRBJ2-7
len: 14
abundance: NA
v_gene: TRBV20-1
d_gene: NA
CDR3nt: TGCAGTGCTAGAGGACCACAAGTTTCGTACGAGCAGTACTTC
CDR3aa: CSARGPQVSYEQYF

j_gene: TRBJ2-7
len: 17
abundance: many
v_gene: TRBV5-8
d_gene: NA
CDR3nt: TGTGCCAGCAGCTTGTGGGGCGGGGACCTGAGCTCCTACGAGCAGTACTTC
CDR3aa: CASSLWGGDLSSYEQYF

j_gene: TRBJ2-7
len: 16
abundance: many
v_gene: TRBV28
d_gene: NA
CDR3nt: TGTGCCAGCAGTTTATTTGTTGTAGAGGTGGGGCCCGAGCAGTACTTC
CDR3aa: CASSLFVVEVGPEQYF

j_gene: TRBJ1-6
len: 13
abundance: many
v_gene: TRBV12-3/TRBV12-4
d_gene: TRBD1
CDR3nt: TGTGCCAGCAGTTCGACAGGGATTTCACCCCTCCACTTT
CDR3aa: CASSSTGISPLHF

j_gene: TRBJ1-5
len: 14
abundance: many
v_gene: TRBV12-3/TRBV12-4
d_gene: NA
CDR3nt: TGTGCCAGCAGTCTACCCTATAGCAATCAGCCCCAGCATTTT
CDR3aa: CASSLPYSNQPQHF

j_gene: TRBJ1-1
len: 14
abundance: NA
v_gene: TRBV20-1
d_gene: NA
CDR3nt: TGCAGTGCTAGAGATGCCAGCATGAACACTGAAGCTTTCTTT
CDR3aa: CSARDASMNTEAFF

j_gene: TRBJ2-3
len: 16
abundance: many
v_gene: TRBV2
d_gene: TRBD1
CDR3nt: TGTGCCAGCAGAAGGACAGGGGGTACTAGCACAGATACGCAGTATTTT
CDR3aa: CASRRTGGTSTDTQYF

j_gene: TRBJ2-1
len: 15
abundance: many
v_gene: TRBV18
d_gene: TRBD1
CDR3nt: TGTGCCAGCTCACCTGACAGGGTATCCTACAATGAGCAGTTCTTC
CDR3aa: CASSPDRVSYNEQFF

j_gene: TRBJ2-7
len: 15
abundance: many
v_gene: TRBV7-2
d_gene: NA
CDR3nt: TGTGCCAGCAGCTTACTACCAGCCGGTTCCGGCGAGCAGTACTTC
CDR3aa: CASSLLPAGSGEQYF

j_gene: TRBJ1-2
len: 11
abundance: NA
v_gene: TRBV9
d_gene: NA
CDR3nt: TGTGCCAGCGCCGATGGATGGGGCTACACCTTC
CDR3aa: CASADGWGYTF

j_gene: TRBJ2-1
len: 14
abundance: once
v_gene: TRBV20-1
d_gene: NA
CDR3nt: TGCAGTGCTAGAGACCGGGGCAACTACAATGAGCAGTTCTTC
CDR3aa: CSARDRGNYNEQFF

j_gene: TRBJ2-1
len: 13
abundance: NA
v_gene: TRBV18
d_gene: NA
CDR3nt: TGTGCCAGCTCACCCATCTTGAGTAATGAGCAGTTCTTC
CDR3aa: CASSPILSNEQFF

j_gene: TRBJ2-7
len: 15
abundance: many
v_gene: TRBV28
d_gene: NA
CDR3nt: TGTGCCAGCAGTTATACACTAGGATATTCCTACGAGCAGTACTTC
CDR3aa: CASSYTLGYSYEQYF

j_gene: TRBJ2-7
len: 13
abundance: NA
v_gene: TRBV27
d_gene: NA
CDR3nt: TGTGCCAGCAGTTTATCTGGAATCCACGAGCAGTACTTC
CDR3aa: CASSLSGIHEQYF

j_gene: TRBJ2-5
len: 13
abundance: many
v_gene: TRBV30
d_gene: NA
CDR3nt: TGTGCCTGGAGTGGGACTGAGTGGGGGACCCAGTACTTC
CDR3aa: CAWSGTEWGTQYF

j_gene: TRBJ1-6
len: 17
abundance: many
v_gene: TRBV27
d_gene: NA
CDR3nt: TGTGCCAGCAGTTCCCTTTCCGGCCCAACGGGCGATTCACCCCTCCACTTT
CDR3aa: CASSSLSGPTGDSPLHF

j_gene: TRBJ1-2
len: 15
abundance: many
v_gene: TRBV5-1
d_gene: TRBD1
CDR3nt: TGCGCCAGCAGCTTGGGGACACAGGGGATCTATGGCTACACCTTC
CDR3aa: CASSLGTQGIYGYTF

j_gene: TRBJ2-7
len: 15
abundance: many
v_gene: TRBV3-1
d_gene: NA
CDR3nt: TGTGCCAGCAGCCACCGAACGGGGGGCCCTGCGGAGCAGTACTTC
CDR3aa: CASSHRTGGPAEQYF

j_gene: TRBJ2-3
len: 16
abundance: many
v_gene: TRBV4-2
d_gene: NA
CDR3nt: TGTGCCAGCAGCCAAGAAGGAGGGAGCGGCACAGATACGCAGTATTTT
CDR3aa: CASSQEGGSGTDTQYF

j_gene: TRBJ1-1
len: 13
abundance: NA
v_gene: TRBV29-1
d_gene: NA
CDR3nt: TGCAGCGTTGAGAAACAGCAGAACACTGAAGCTTTCTTT
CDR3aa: CSVEKQQNTEAFF